The source of this T cell receptor (beta chain) is a study of T cells in Graves' hyperthyroidism and ophthalmopathy. The source material, RNA transcripts, was used to amplify TCR beta CDR3 regions. The HTBI primer set served for first-round RT-PCR of the TCR CDR3. TCRdb passed the multiplex PCR reads through MiXCR, listing each CDR3 protein once. The sample carries some 580,000 distinct CDR3 sequences, more than 15% recorded once. This clonotype was seen ten or more times. Its antigen is unknown. Study-level results: In the analysis, a 13 V-J model separated ophthalmopathy from stable hyperthyroidism. Blood shared most expanded thyroid clonotypes above 0.001.

Specimen: blood. This receptor was taken from a woman aged 40 to 50 with Graves' ophthalmopathy.

CDR3 nucleotide sequence: TGTGCCAGCAGCTCCCCTACTAGCGGGAGCTACTACGAGCAGTACTTC. The encoded protein is CASSSPTSGSYYEQYF. The chain recombines TRBV28 with TRBJ2-7, with 11 nucleotides matching TRBD2. Losses at the gene ends were 6 bases for V and 3 bases for J; bases not matched to a gene: 10. In germline, CDR1 is MDHEN, CDR2 SYDVKM. The CDR3 is made up of 16 amino acids.